A single sample is the source of the 17 T cell receptor beta chains below, sequenced in a study of CD8 T cells in Susac syndrome. It was with random hexamers that 0.5 to 1 ug RNA was reverse transcribed. From the immunoSEQ multiplex PCR reads, TCRdb called clonotypes with MiXCR, one entry per CDR3 protein. The sample lists 140,000 to 150,000 distinct CDR3 sequences; almost 96% were seen once. The material sequenced was CD4+ T cells from PBMCs. The source of these receptors is a human donor with Susac syndrome.

V gene TRBV2 combines with J gene TRBJ2-1; D is unclear. The CDR3 is made up of 14 amino acids. The ends were cut back, 0 bases at V and 15 bases at J, with 18 bases in the middle. The germline V gene encodes CDR1 SNHLY and CDR2 FYNNEI. CDR3: CASSEALGGATRFF. The CDR3 DNA is TGTGCCAGCAGTGAAGCGCTGGGCGGCGCTACGCGGTTCTTC.

V usage is TRBV20-1 and J usage is TRBJ1-2, with 9 bases lining up with TRBD1. Germline V gives CDR1 DFQATT, CDR2 SNEGSKA (reference sequence). The CDR3 runs to 14 residues. The ends lost 1 base at V and 8 bases at J; junction bases unmatched: 8. The DNA for the CDR3 is TGCAGTGCTAGAGCAGGACAGGGGATAGGCGGCTACACCTTC. It translates to CSARAGQGIGGYTF.

The rearrangement joins TRBV21-1 to TRBJ2-7; the listed D gene, TRBD1, was not tested against the DNA. TRBV21-1 is a pseudogene segment. The CDR3 is 15 amino acids. The CDR3 region is CASSKDRGGSYEQYF. CDR3 DNA sequence: TGTGCCAGCAGCAAGGACAGGGGTGGGTCCTACGAGCAGTACTTC.

The chain has TRBV18 and TRBJ2-7, with 7 bases aligning to TRBD1. The J segment lost 5 bases and the V segment lost 3 bases, leaving 4 bases of the junction unmatched. The germline CDR1 and CDR2 sequences are KGHSH and LQKENI. The CDR3 totals 13 residues. CDR3 nucleotides: TGTGCCAGCTCACCGGGACAGTGGGACGAGCAGTACTTC. It translates to CASSPGQWDEQYF.

The CDR3 spells CASSPAGTRSTDTQYF. DNA of the CDR3: TGTGCCAGCAGCCCTGCCGGGACCCGAAGCACAGATACGCAGTATTTT. This sequence joins TRBV5-4 and TRBJ2-3, with D perhaps given as TRBD1 or TRBD2 (5 bases each). This CDR3 contains 16 residues. V was pared by 4 bases and J by 0 bases, with 15 bases between. The V gene's germline CDR1 is SGHNT and CDR2 YYREEE (reference sequence).

The rearrangement links TRBV28 to TRBJ1-1; possibly TRBD1 for D (6 bases). The CDR3 consists of 14 residues. Germline V CDR1 and CDR2: MDHEN, SYDVKM. V was shortened by 2 bases and J by 11 bases, with 18 bases between the two germline ends. The CDR3 sequence is CASSLIGQGPLAFF. The CDR3 coding sequence is TGTGCCAGCAGTTTAATCGGGCAGGGGCCGTTGGCTTTCTTT.

The rearrangement uses TRBV20-1 and TRBJ2-5; 9 bases are shared with TRBD2. CDR1 and CDR2 (germline): DFQATT, SNEGSKA (reference sequence). The V gene end was trimmed by 0 bases and the J gene end by 4 bases; junction bases not matched to a gene: 9. This CDR3 has 16 amino acids. The CDR3 protein is CSARDPLAGSGETQYF. The DNA for the CDR3 is TGCAGTGCTAGAGACCCGCTAGCGGGGTCGGGAGAGACCCAGTACTTC.

V and J are TRBV29-1 and TRBJ2-5; 9 nucleotides line up with TRBD1. The germline V gene encodes CDR1 SQVTM and CDR2 ANQGSEA. Trimming cost V 7 bases and J 2 bases; bases outside gene matches: 2. The CDR3 loop spans 12 amino acids. In nucleotides, the CDR3 is TGCAGCGAAGGGACAGGGCAAGAGACCCAGTACTTC. Amino acids: CSEGTGQETQYF.

The V gene is TRBV7-2, the J gene TRBJ2-1, with TRBD2 matching 13 bases. From germline, CDR1 is SGHTA and CDR2 FQGNSA. The CDR3 has 15 residues. The V segment lost 5 bases and the J segment 9 bases; nucleotides outside the gene matches: 7. CDR3 in DNA: TGTGCCAGCAGCCCAACTAGCGGGGGGGCGGGTGAGCAGTTCTTC. Its protein product is CASSPTSGGAGEQFF.

The V call is TRBV28, the J call TRBJ2-5; TRBD2 matches 8 bases. The CDR3 sequence is 14 residues long. CDR1 is MDHEN, CDR2 SYDVKM, per germline. V gave up 7 bases and J gave up 2 bases; unmatched junction bases: 6. This CDR3 reads CASTRGGTQETQYF. The CDR3 region has the DNA TGTGCCAGCACCCGCGGGGGGACTCAAGAGACCCAGTACTTC.

V usage is TRBV29-1 and J usage is TRBJ2-7; 9 nucleotides agree with TRBD1. This CDR3 has 11 amino acids. The V segment lost 6 bases and the J segment 6 bases; nucleotides outside the gene matches: 3. CDR1 is SQVTM, CDR2 ANQGSEA, per germline. The CDR3 DNA sequence: TGCAGCGTCTGGGACAGGGCCGAGCAGTACTTC. It is translated as CSVWDRAEQYF.

CDR3 region: CASSQGYGWKEAFF. The CDR3, as DNA: TGTGCCAGCAGCCAAGGGTACGGGTGGAAGGAAGCTTTCTTT. V usage is TRBV14 and J usage is TRBJ1-1; no clear D. Per the germline V gene, CDR1 is SGHDN and CDR2 is FVKESK. The V end was cut by 1 base, the J end by 8 bases, with 14 bases between. The CDR3 totals 14 residues.

The rearrangement links TRBV5-1 to TRBJ2-3; perhaps TRBD2 as D (6 bases). Trimming stripped 6 bases from V and 3 bases from J, with 14 bases between. Germline-derived CDR1 and CDR2 are SGHRS and YFSETQ. This CDR3 has 14 amino acids. In DNA, the CDR3 is TGCGCCAGCAAGTCGGGAGAAGGGACAGATACGCAGTATTTT. Its protein is CASKSGEGTDTQYF.

This chain joins TRBV18 and TRBJ1-1, with D unclear. This CDR3 is built from 15 residues. The V gene lost 2 bases and the J gene lost 0 bases, with 10 bases spanning the gap. Germline loops: CDR1 KGHSH, CDR2 LQKENI. The CDR3 DNA sequence: TGTGCCAGCTCACCAGACTCCTCGATGAACACTGAAGCTTTCTTT. Translation: CASSPDSSMNTEAFF.

The chain uses TRBV14 and TRBJ2-4, with D possibly matching TRBD2 (6 bases). V lost 4 bases and J 8 bases, leaving 9 bases between the germline ends. Germline lookup yields CDR1 SGHDN and CDR2 FVKESK. The CDR3 loop spans 12 amino acids. The DNA of the CDR3 is TGTGCCAGCAGCCGGGGCGGGGACATTCAGTACTTC. It is translated as CASSRGGDIQYF.

V and J are TRBV6-5 and TRBJ2-7, with 12 positions matching TRBD2. The germline V gene has CDR1 MNHEY and CDR2 SVGAGI. This CDR3 is built from 15 residues. After removal of 2 bases from V and 3 bases from J, the junction contained 2 bases not matched to a gene. This CDR3 is CASSYRLAGDYEQYF. The CDR3 nucleotides are TGTGCCAGCAGTTACCGACTAGCGGGGGACTACGAGCAGTACTTC.

The V call is TRBV6-6, the J call TRBJ1-5; no clear D gene. The CDR3 has 14 amino acids. CDR1 is MNHNY and CDR2 is SVGAGI in the germline V gene (reference sequence). V was shortened by 2 bases and J by 1 base, with 6 bases between the two germline ends. DNA of the CDR3: TGTGCCAGCAGTTACGGGCAGAGCAATCAGCCCCAGCATTTT. It specifies CASSYGQSNQPQHF.